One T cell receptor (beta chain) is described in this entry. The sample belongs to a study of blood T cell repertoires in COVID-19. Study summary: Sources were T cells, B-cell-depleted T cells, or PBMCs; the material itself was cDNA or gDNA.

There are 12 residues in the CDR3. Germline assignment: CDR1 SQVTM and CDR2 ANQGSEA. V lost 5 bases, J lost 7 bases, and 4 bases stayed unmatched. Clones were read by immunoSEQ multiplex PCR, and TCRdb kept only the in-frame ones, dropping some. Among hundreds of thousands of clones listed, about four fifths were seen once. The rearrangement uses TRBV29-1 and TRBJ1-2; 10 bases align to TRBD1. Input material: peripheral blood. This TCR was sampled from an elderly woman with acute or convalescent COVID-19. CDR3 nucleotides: TGCAGCGTTCGGACAGGGGGAGGTGGCTACACCTTC. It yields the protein CSVRTGGGGYTF.